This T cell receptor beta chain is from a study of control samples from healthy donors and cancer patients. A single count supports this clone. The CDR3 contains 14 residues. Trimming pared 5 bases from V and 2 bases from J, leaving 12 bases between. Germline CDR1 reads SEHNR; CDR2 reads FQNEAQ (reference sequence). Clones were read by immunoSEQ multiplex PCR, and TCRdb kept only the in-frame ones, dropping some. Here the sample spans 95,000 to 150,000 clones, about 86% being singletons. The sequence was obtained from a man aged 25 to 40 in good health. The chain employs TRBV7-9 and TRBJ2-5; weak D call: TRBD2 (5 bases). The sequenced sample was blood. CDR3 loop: CASSPDLLQETQYF. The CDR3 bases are TGTGCCAGCAGCCCGGACTTGTTACAAGAGACCCAGTACTTC.